This is a list of T cell receptor beta chains from one sample in a study of shared clonotypes between healthy human individuals. Profiled with immunoSEQ multiplex PCR; TCRdb holds only in-frame clones, not every one. The repertoire has about a million clones, about 76% of them found once; the top ten carry roughly 1.4%. The sequenced sample consisted of memory CD4+ T cells sorted from blood. The receptors shown here come from a man between 18 and 29 years old in good health. Both conserved end residues are trimmed from each CDR3. The D gene is left open where the match is weak.

TRBV6-5	TRBD2	TRBJ2-3	ASSYSIGGGRVTQY
TRBV6-5	NA	TRBJ1-2	ASCRSGVRGYGYT
TRBV11-3	TRBD2	TRBJ2-2	ASSFTSGSLTGELF
TRBV6-1	TRBD2	TRBJ2-1	ASSDRTSRYNEQF
TRBV5-1	NA	TRBJ1-4	ASSPQGTNEKLF
TRBV5-1	TRBD2	TRBJ2-2	ASSPREGRGTGELF
TRBV30	NA	TRBJ1-4	AWSALVGEKLF
TRBV7-9	NA	TRBJ2-1	ASSVHNEQF
TRBV5-4	TRBD1	TRBJ2-7	ASSSQGAPPYEQY
TRBV25-1	TRBD2	TRBJ2-1	ASSDPSGGTAQF
TRBV11-2	NA	TRBJ2-7	ASSPQTAEQY
TRBV7-9	NA	TRBJ2-3	ASSALSGGSTDTQY
TRBV18	NA	TRBJ1-2	ASSPGREVVGYT
TRBV25-1	NA	TRBJ2-7	ASSDDRGPYEQY
TRBV20-1	NA	TRBJ2-5	SAARETQY
TRBV30	NA	TRBJ2-2	AWSLTNTGELF